This is a list of T cell receptor beta chains from one sample in a study of T cell responses to AZD1222 COVID-19 vaccine. The protocol was immunoSEQ multiplex PCR, while the TCRdb copy is restricted to in-frame clones and leaves out a portion. This sample carries 80,000 or so clones, nearly 90% of them seen once, and the ten largest clones take about 1.6%. The source was peripheral blood, collected on day 0 of AZD1222 vaccination. The source is an adult in good health. CDR3s include the opening cysteine and the closing phenylalanine or tryptophan. The order of the fields is CDR3 DNA, CDR3 protein, J gene, D gene, V gene, clone size. A D gene is named only where the DNA matches it firmly. The size field is filled for only some rows; it gives once, few, many or a size class.

cdr3_nt: TGTGCCAGCAGCCAAGTTGCAGGACTGAACACCGGGGAGCTGTTTTTT
cdr3_aa: CASSQVAGLNTGELFF
j_call: TRBJ2-2
d_call: .
v_call: TRBV14
clone_size: .

cdr3_nt: TGTGCCAGCAGCGTACAGGTGGGACTAGCGGGAGGGGTGCAGTTCTTC
cdr3_aa: CASSVQVGLAGGVQFF
j_call: TRBJ2-1
d_call: TRBD2
v_call: TRBV9
clone_size: .

cdr3_nt: TGTGCCAGCAGCCAATTGGCGGGATGGGAGCAGTTCTTC
cdr3_aa: CASSQLAGWEQFF
j_call: TRBJ2-1
d_call: .
v_call: TRBV3-1/TRBV3-2
clone_size: .

cdr3_nt: TGCAGCGTCAAAAAAGGCCTATTGGAGCAGTACTTC
cdr3_aa: CSVKKGLLEQYF
j_call: TRBJ2-7
d_call: .
v_call: TRBV29-1
clone_size: .

cdr3_nt: TGTGCCAGCCCCAGACAGGGGGCAGCCGGGGAGCTGTTTTTT
cdr3_aa: CASPRQGAAGELFF
j_call: TRBJ2-2
d_call: TRBD1
v_call: TRBV18
clone_size: .

cdr3_nt: TGCAGTGCTAGTAGGGGTCGAGCGGGAGGGCTTTACAATGAGCAGTTCTTC
cdr3_aa: CSASRGRAGGLYNEQFF
j_call: TRBJ2-1
d_call: TRBD2
v_call: TRBV20-1
clone_size: .

cdr3_nt: TGTGCCAGCAGCCAAGGCGACGGGAGTGACAATGAGCAGTTCTTC
cdr3_aa: CASSQGDGSDNEQFF
j_call: TRBJ2-1
d_call: .
v_call: TRBV4-2
clone_size: .

cdr3_nt: TGTGCCAGTAGCCGGAGTGTCTATGAAAAACTGTTTTTT
cdr3_aa: CASSRSVYEKLFF
j_call: TRBJ1-4
d_call: .
v_call: TRBV19
clone_size: .

cdr3_nt: TGTGCCAGCAGCCCCGGCCCAGGGGAAGGCGAGCAGTACTTC
cdr3_aa: CASSPGPGEGEQYF
j_call: TRBJ2-7
d_call: .
v_call: TRBV3-1/TRBV3-2
clone_size: once

cdr3_nt: TGTGCCAGCAGTGAGGTGCTAGCGGGAGGACTTGAGCAGTTCTTC
cdr3_aa: CASSEVLAGGLEQFF
j_call: TRBJ2-1
d_call: TRBD2
v_call: TRBV6-1
clone_size: .

cdr3_nt: TGCGCCAGCAGCTCGGACTCCTACAATGAGCAGTTCTTC
cdr3_aa: CASSSDSYNEQFF
j_call: TRBJ2-1
d_call: .
v_call: TRBV5-1
clone_size: once

cdr3_nt: TGTGCCAGCAGCTTCAGGGGACAAATTAATGAAAAACTGTTTTTT
cdr3_aa: CASSFRGQINEKLFF
j_call: TRBJ1-4
d_call: .
v_call: TRBV7-9
clone_size: .

cdr3_nt: TGTGCCAGCAGTCCGAAAGCCGGCAGACCCTACGAGCAGTACTTC
cdr3_aa: CASSPKAGRPYEQYF
j_call: TRBJ2-7
d_call: .
v_call: TRBV27
clone_size: once

cdr3_nt: TGTGCCAGCAGTCGGACAGGGAACTATGGCTACACCTTC
cdr3_aa: CASSRTGNYGYTF
j_call: TRBJ1-2
d_call: TRBD1
v_call: TRBV7-9
clone_size: .

cdr3_nt: TGCAGCGTTGGTTTGGGGGGGGCTGAAGCTTTCTTT
cdr3_aa: CSVGLGGAEAFF
j_call: TRBJ1-1
d_call: .
v_call: TRBV29-1
clone_size: once

cdr3_nt: TGTGCCAGCAGCTCAGGGAACTCCTACGAGCAGTACTTC
cdr3_aa: CASSSGNSYEQYF
j_call: TRBJ2-7
d_call: .
v_call: TRBV12-3/TRBV12-4
clone_size: .

cdr3_nt: TGCAGCGTTGGGACGGGTAATCAGCCCCAGCATTTT
cdr3_aa: CSVGTGNQPQHF
j_call: TRBJ1-5
d_call: .
v_call: TRBV29-1
clone_size: few

cdr3_nt: TGTGCCAGCAGCCAAGTGGGCTCTCCCTACGAGCAGTACTTC
cdr3_aa: CASSQVGSPYEQYF
j_call: TRBJ2-7
d_call: .
v_call: TRBV3-1/TRBV3-2
clone_size: .

cdr3_nt: TGTGCCAGTAGTTCACAGGGGAACTATGGCTACACCTTC
cdr3_aa: CASSSQGNYGYTF
j_call: TRBJ1-2
d_call: TRBD1
v_call: TRBV19
clone_size: .

cdr3_nt: TGTGCCAGTAGTATTACGGGGGCGGATGGCTACACCTTC
cdr3_aa: CASSITGADGYTF
j_call: TRBJ1-2
d_call: .
v_call: TRBV19
clone_size: .

cdr3_nt: TGTGCCAGCAGCACGGGACGGCTAGATACGCAGTATTTT
cdr3_aa: CASSTGRLDTQYF
j_call: TRBJ2-3
d_call: .
v_call: TRBV6-6
clone_size: .

cdr3_nt: TGCGCCAGCAGCCAAGATACGGACGGATACAATGAGCAGTTCTTC
cdr3_aa: CASSQDTDGYNEQFF
j_call: TRBJ2-1
d_call: .
v_call: TRBV4-3
clone_size: .

cdr3_nt: TGCGCCAGCAGCGATAGCGGGAGACGGGACAATGAGCAGTTCTTC
cdr3_aa: CASSDSGRRDNEQFF
j_call: TRBJ2-1
d_call: TRBD2
v_call: TRBV4-3
clone_size: .

cdr3_nt: TGTGCCAGCAGTCGTCATTTAGACAGGGTAACCTACAATGAGCAGTTCTTC
cdr3_aa: CASSRHLDRVTYNEQFF
j_call: TRBJ2-1
d_call: TRBD1
v_call: TRBV27
clone_size: once

cdr3_nt: TGTGCCAGCTCACCACTAATTGCAGGACGAGGGACTGAAGCTTTCTTT
cdr3_aa: CASSPLIAGRGTEAFF
j_call: TRBJ1-1
d_call: .
v_call: TRBV18
clone_size: .

cdr3_nt: TGCGCCAGCAGCTTGGGACAGACGGGAAACACTGAAGCTTTCTTT
cdr3_aa: CASSLGQTGNTEAFF
j_call: TRBJ1-1
d_call: .
v_call: TRBV5-1
clone_size: .

cdr3_nt: TGTGCCAGCAGCTTGCGGGACAGGGCCTACGAGCAGTACTTC
cdr3_aa: CASSLRDRAYEQYF
j_call: TRBJ2-7
d_call: TRBD1
v_call: TRBV5-4
clone_size: .

cdr3_nt: TGCGCCAGCAGCCCGGGACTAGCGCGAGATACGCAGTATTTT
cdr3_aa: CASSPGLARDTQYF
j_call: TRBJ2-3
d_call: TRBD2
v_call: TRBV5-1
clone_size: .

cdr3_nt: TGTGCCACCCTTGGGGCAGGCATGAACACTGAAGCTTTCTTT
cdr3_aa: CATLGAGMNTEAFF
j_call: TRBJ1-1
d_call: .
v_call: TRBV19
clone_size: few

cdr3_nt: TGTGCCAGCTCACAAAGGGCAGGGGCGACTTTGAACACTGAAGCTTTCTTT
cdr3_aa: CASSQRAGATLNTEAFF
j_call: TRBJ1-1
d_call: .
v_call: TRBV18
clone_size: .

cdr3_nt: TGTGCCAGCAGCTTAATTCGGGGAAACACCGGGGAGCTGTTTTTT
cdr3_aa: CASSLIRGNTGELFF
j_call: TRBJ2-2
d_call: .
v_call: TRBV11-2
clone_size: .

cdr3_nt: TGTGCCAGTAGCGGGGGGACGGGGGAGCAGTACTTC
cdr3_aa: CASSGGTGEQYF
j_call: TRBJ2-7
d_call: TRBD2
v_call: TRBV19
clone_size: .

cdr3_nt: TGTGCCAGTAGCTACGGGCAGGATCCAAATCAGCCCCAGCATTTT
cdr3_aa: CASSYGQDPNQPQHF
j_call: TRBJ1-5
d_call: .
v_call: TRBV19
clone_size: .

cdr3_nt: TGTGCCAGCGGGGGACAGTATACTGGAAACACCATATATTTT
cdr3_aa: CASGGQYTGNTIYF
j_call: TRBJ1-3
d_call: TRBD1
v_call: TRBV11-2
clone_size: .

cdr3_nt: TGTGCCAGCTCACTGGCCGGGACAGTAACCTACGAGCAGTACTTC
cdr3_aa: CASSLAGTVTYEQYF
j_call: TRBJ2-7
d_call: TRBD1
v_call: TRBV18
clone_size: .

cdr3_nt: TGCAGCGTTAACAGGGGAAACGGCTACACCTTC
cdr3_aa: CSVNRGNGYTF
j_call: TRBJ1-2
d_call: TRBD1
v_call: TRBV20-1
clone_size: .

cdr3_nt: TGTGCCAGCAGCCAAGAAGGGCAGCCGGGTACAGATACGCAGTATTTT
cdr3_aa: CASSQEGQPGTDTQYF
j_call: TRBJ2-3
d_call: .
v_call: TRBV4-2
clone_size: .

cdr3_nt: TGTGCCAGCAGAACCGGGACAGGGTGGGACGAGCAGTACTTC
cdr3_aa: CASRTGTGWDEQYF
j_call: TRBJ2-7
d_call: TRBD1
v_call: TRBV28
clone_size: .

cdr3_nt: TGCGCCAGCAGCTTGGCGGCTAGCAGACACAATGAGCAGTTCTTC
cdr3_aa: CASSLAASRHNEQFF
j_call: TRBJ2-1
d_call: .
v_call: TRBV5-1
clone_size: .

cdr3_nt: TGTGCCAGCAGTGACGGACGGAATCCCTATGAAAAACTGTTTTTT
cdr3_aa: CASSDGRNPYEKLFF
j_call: TRBJ1-4
d_call: .
v_call: TRBV2
clone_size: .

cdr3_nt: TGTGCCAGCAGTTTCGGTCGGGAGGGTCAGCCCCAGCATTTT
cdr3_aa: CASSFGREGQPQHF
j_call: TRBJ1-5
d_call: .
v_call: TRBV6-2/TRBV6-3
clone_size: .

cdr3_nt: TGTGCCAGCAGTGAAGCAACAGGGCAAGGCTACGAGCAGTACTTC
cdr3_aa: CASSEATGQGYEQYF
j_call: TRBJ2-7
d_call: .
v_call: TRBV6-1
clone_size: .

cdr3_nt: TGTGCCAGCAGTTCCTCGGGACTTAACACCGGGGAGCTGTTTTTT
cdr3_aa: CASSSSGLNTGELFF
j_call: TRBJ2-2
d_call: .
v_call: TRBV5-4
clone_size: .